This T cell receptor (beta chain) originates from a study of T cell responses to AZD1222 COVID-19 vaccine. Study findings and constraints: Every sample of the repertoires postdated the peak T cell response. Two AZD1222 doses significantly raised spike-specific TCR breadth and depth over controls. Targets within unmutated variant regions were reportedly found for nearly half of spike-specific TCRs.

As for this clone: Antigen specificity is unknown.

Clones were read by immunoSEQ multiplex PCR, and TCRdb kept only the in-frame ones, dropping some. This table has about 120,000 clones, roughly 90% appearing once. The receptor's source is an adult in good health. The sample in question was peripheral blood, obtained on day 0 of AZD1222 vaccination.

CDR3 in amino acids: CAWSNYRSRGTEAFF. DNA for the CDR3: TGTGCCTGGAGTAATTATCGGAGCCGGGGCACTGAAGCTTTCTTT. The chain employs TRBV30 and TRBJ1-1; D is undetermined. This CDR3 spans 15 amino acids. V lost 2 bases and J 4 bases, leaving 17 bases between the germline ends. From germline, CDR1 is GTSNPN and CDR2 SVGIG (reference sequence).